This T cell receptor beta chain was retrieved from a study of cytomegalovirus exposure and HLA in healthy donors. This clone was recorded many times. PCR was performed using 60 Vbeta and 13 Jbeta primers. Some clones are missing from TCRdb's copy, which holds only in-frame ones; the method was immunoSEQ multiplex PCR. The table includes 170,000 or so clones, over 80% detected once. Per the germline V gene, CDR1 is SEHNR and CDR2 is FQNEAQ (reference sequence). The CDR3 has 14 amino acids. Deletions cut 4 bases from V and 3 bases from J, with 13 bases between. This TCR derives from a man between 50 and 59 years old in good health and CMV-seronegative. This chain uses TRBV7-9 with TRBJ2-7; D might be TRBD1 (6 bases). Sequencing input: PBMCs. CDR3 coding DNA: TGTGCCAGCAGCTCACCCACAGGGTACTACGAGCAGTACTTC. Translation gives CASSSPTGYYEQYF.